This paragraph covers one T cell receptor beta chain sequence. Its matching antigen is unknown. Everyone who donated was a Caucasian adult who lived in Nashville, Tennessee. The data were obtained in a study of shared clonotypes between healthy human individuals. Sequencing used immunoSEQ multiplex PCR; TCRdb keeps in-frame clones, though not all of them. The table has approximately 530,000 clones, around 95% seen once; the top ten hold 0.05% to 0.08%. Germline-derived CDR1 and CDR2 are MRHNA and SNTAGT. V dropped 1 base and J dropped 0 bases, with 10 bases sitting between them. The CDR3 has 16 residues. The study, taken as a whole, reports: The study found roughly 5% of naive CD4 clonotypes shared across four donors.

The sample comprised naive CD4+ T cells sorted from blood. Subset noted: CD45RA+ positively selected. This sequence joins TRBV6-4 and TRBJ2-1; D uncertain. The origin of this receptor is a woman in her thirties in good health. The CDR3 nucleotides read TGTGCCAGCAGTGACTTGGTCGCTAGCTCCTACAATGAGCAGTTCTTC. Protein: CASSDLVASSYNEQFF.